These 30 T cell receptor beta chains were all obtained from the same sample, sequenced in a study of tissue T cells after allogeneic stem cell transplantation. Assay: immunoSEQ multiplex PCR; the TCRdb copy retains only in-frame clones and omits some. The sample lists some 4,000 clones; more than 45% were seen once. The time point here: mouse harvest day 14 after allogeneic transplant. The graft held 10^6 splenic CD5+ T cells and 10^7 T-cell-depleted bone marrow cells. The specimen was lymph node tissue. Every receptor here comes from a female BALB/c mouse given C57BL/6 T cells with graft-versus-host disease after an allogeneic hematopoietic cell transplant.

For this clone: Any gene name here is a mouse gene name. From the germline J gene comes the end of the CDR3, since the read stops 1 residue before it. V usage is TRBV26 and J usage is TRBJ1-3; D is unresolved. Trimming pared 4 bases from V and 1 base from J, leaving 8 bases between. The V gene's germline CDR1 is KGHPV and CDR2 FQNQEV (reference sequence). There are 14 residues in the CDR3. The CDR3 here is CASSPPGSGNTLYF. Partial CDR3 DNA: TGTGCCAGCAGTCCACCGGGGTCTGGAAATACGCTCTAT.

This clone was seen once. Gene names follow the mouse nomenclature. The sequenced fragment ends 1 residue before the CDR3 boundary, so the rest is inferred from the germline J gene. The chain uses TRBV3 and TRBJ2-3; D is undetermined. V shed 0 bases and J shed 1 base, with 5 bases lying between them. Germline CDR1 is SNHLY and CDR2 is FYNGKV (reference sequence). The CDR3 sequence is 14 residues long. The sequenced part of the CDR3 DNA is TGTGCCAGCAGCTTAGCGCTGGGTGCAGAAACGCTGTAT. This translates into CASSLALGAETLY. The whole CDR3 region reads CASSLALGAETLYF.

This clone was found once. Gene names refer to mouse genes. The CDR3 extends 1 residue past the end of the read, so its final part is completed from the germline J gene. The genes are TRBV1 and TRBJ1-1, with 7 bases that match TRBD1. This CDR3 is 14 amino acids long. With V trimmed by 4 bases and J by 1 base, 3 bases remained unmatched. Germline-derived CDR1 and CDR2 are NSQYPW and LRSPGD (reference sequence). The CDR3 reads CTCSGRDRNTEVFF. CDR3 DNA (partial): TGCACCTGCAGTGGCCGGGACAGGAACACAGAAGTCTTC. The entire variable domain, with the rest obtained from reference TRBV1 and TRBJ1-1, is as follows: VTLLEQNPRWRLVPRGQAVNLRCILKNSQYPWMSWYQQDLQKQLQWLFTLRSPGDKEVKSLPGADYLATRVTDTELRLQVANMSQGRTLYCTCSGRDRNTEVFFGKGTRLTVV.

A word on this clone: Gene and germline names: mouse. The missing CDR3 end, 1 residue past where the read stops, is filled in from the germline J gene. This chain connects TRBV12-2 to TRBJ1-3; D unresolved. The CDR3 extends over 13 amino acids. The V and J ends lost 0 bases and 5 bases respectively, with 7 bases between them. Germline lookup yields CDR1 SGHLS and CDR2 HYDKME. The sequenced part of the CDR3 DNA is TGTGCCAGCTCTCTCGAGAGGAGAAATACGCTCTAT. Translating gives CASSLERRNTLY. Given in full, the CDR3 is CASSLERRNTLYF.

Comments on this clone: The gene names given are mouse names. The read ends 1 residue shy of where the CDR3 ends; the end is completed using the germline J gene. This sequence joins TRBV16 and TRBJ2-7; D not resolved. This CDR3 contains 13 residues. The germline V and J ends were trimmed by 0 bases and 0 bases, with 3 bases remaining between them. Germline V CDR1 and CDR2: SGHSA, FRNQAP. Incomplete CDR3 DNA: TGTGCAAGCAGCTTAGACTACTCCTATGAACAGTAC. This translates into CASSLDYSYEQY. The whole CDR3 reads CASSLDYSYEQYF.

This clone was seen more than once but under ten times. Gene and germline names: mouse. The covered CDR3 bases are TGTGCCAGCTCTCCAACAGGGTTCTCCGACTACACC. This codes for CASSPTGFSDYT. The full CDR3 sequence reads CASSPTGFSDYTF. This rearrangement joins TRBV12-1 to TRBJ1-2, with a tentative D call TRBD1 (6 bases). The CDR3 goes on 1 residue after the read ends, and that part is filled in from the germline J gene. Trimming took 2 bases from V and 4 from J, leaving 10 bases between them. This CDR3 has 13 amino acids. Germline lookup yields CDR1 SGHSN and CDR2 HYEKVE.

Concerning this clone itself: Here the gene names and germline are mouse. With the read ending 1 residue before the CDR3 end, the germline J gene is used to fill in that end. The rearrangement links TRBV29 to TRBJ2-7; 12 positions agree with TRBD2. The CDR3 is made up of 13 amino acids. CDR1 and CDR2 (germline): MSHET, SYDVDS. The trim removed 6 bases at V and 7 bases at J, leaving 4 bases unmatched. Incomplete CDR3 DNA: TGTGCTAGCAGCCCGGACTGGGGGGGGGAACAGTAC. Its translation: CASSPDWGGEQY. The entire CDR3 is CASSPDWGGEQYF.

This clone has just a few counts. Germline and genes here are mouse. Read sequence stops 1 residue before the CDR3 end, and the germline J gene provides the missing end. The V call is TRBV12-2, the J call TRBJ2-4; 7 nucleotides match TRBD2. The CDR3 runs to 14 residues. The V gene's germline CDR1 is SGHLS and CDR2 HYDKME. Germline trimming cut 3 bases from V and 0 bases from J; bases unmatched to any gene: 2. The DNA read from the CDR3 is TGTGCCAGCTCTTCTGGGGGTAGTCAAAACACCTTGTAC. Residues: CASSSGGSQNTLY. The entire CDR3 is CASSSGGSQNTLYF.

Details on this clone: This likely came from a read error, as a far larger clone is one base away. Gene names and germline match the mouse. The read ends 1 residue shy of where the CDR3 ends; the end is completed using the germline J gene. The rearrangement uses TRBV13-2 and TRBJ2-7; D not certain. The CDR3 has 14 amino acids. Germline loops: CDR1 NNHNN, CDR2 SYGAGS (reference sequence). V was pared by 0 bases and J by 5 bases, with 12 bases between. Incomplete CDR3 DNA: TGTGCCAGCGGTGATGATGGGTCGGTTAATGAACAGTAC. Protein product: CASGDDGSVNEQY. The whole CDR3 protein is CASGDDGSVNEQYF.

This clone was counted only a few times. Mouse names are used for the genes. The CDR3 is cut off 1 residue early in the read; its end comes from the germline J gene. The V call is TRBV13-1, the J call TRBJ1-4; 11 bases map to TRBD1. The germline V gene has CDR1 NSHNY and CDR2 SYGAGN. J gave up 3 bases and V 3 bases, and 7 bases lay outside the gene matches. The CDR3 length is 17 residues. The CDR3 DNA, read in part, is TGTGCCAGCAGTGCCTTGGGACAGGGGGTAACCAACGAAAGATTATTT. Its translation is CASSALGQGVTNERLF. The entire CDR3 protein reads CASSALGQGVTNERLFF.

Concerning this clone itself: Gene names refer to mouse genes. CDR3 bases read: TGTGCCAGCAGCTTAGACACAGGGGCTAACACAGAAGTCTTC. This translates into CASSLDTGANTEVF. In full, the CDR3 reads CASSLDTGANTEVFF. The V call is TRBV3, the J call TRBJ1-1, with TRBD1 matching over 7 bases. Read data end 1 residue before the CDR3 end; the end is taken from the germline J gene. The V gene end was trimmed by 1 base and the J gene end by 2 bases; junction bases not matched to a gene: 4. This CDR3 region has 15 residues. Germline CDR1 reads SNHLY; CDR2 reads FYNGKV (reference sequence).

As concerns this clone: Gene names denote mouse genes. The read comes to an end 1 residue before the CDR3 does, leaving the germline J gene to fill in the end. The chain recombines TRBV16 with TRBJ1-3, with a tentative D call TRBD1 (6 bases). The CDR3 runs to 15 residues. CDR1 and CDR2 from the germline V gene are SGHSA and FRNQAP. The V gene lost 1 base and the J gene lost 4 bases, with 11 bases spanning the gap. The sequenced CDR3 bases are TGTGCAAGCAGCTTAGCGGGGGCGCCAGGAAATACGCTCTAT. It encodes CASSLAGAPGNTLY. The whole CDR3 protein is CASSLAGAPGNTLYF.

As to this clone: The gene names given are mouse names. The read terminates 1 residue before the CDR3 end, so the remaining end is supplied by the germline J gene. The rearrangement uses TRBV26 and TRBJ2-3; D is ambiguous. Trimming removed 0 bases from V and 2 bases from J, with 6 bases in between. CDR3 size: 14 residues. Germline V gene sequence: CDR1 KGHPV, CDR2 FQNQEV (reference sequence). CDR3 bases read: TGTGCCAGCAGTCTGTCGGGGAATGCAGAAACGCTGTAT. Translated, it gives CASSLSGNAETLY. The complete CDR3 protein is CASSLSGNAETLYF.

Turning to this clone: The gene symbols are mouse symbols. The read terminates 1 residue ahead of where the CDR3 ends, so the germline J gene completes it. This rearrangement joins TRBV5 to TRBJ2-5; D remains ambiguous. Trimming took 4 bases from V and 5 from J, leaving 10 bases between them. The germline V gene encodes CDR1 LGHNA and CDR2 YNLKQL (reference sequence). CDR3 size: 13 residues. CDR3 DNA, as far as it was read: TGTGCCAGCAGCCCCCCGGGTGGAGACACCCAGTAC. Its translation is CASSPPGGDTQY. The whole CDR3 sequence is CASSPPGGDTQYF.

As regards this clone: These gene names are mouse names. Read sequence stops 1 residue before the CDR3 end, and the germline J gene provides the missing end. The chain uses TRBV12-2 and TRBJ2-1; no clear D. The germline V and J ends were trimmed by 0 bases and 4 bases, with 3 bases remaining between them. There are 12 residues in the CDR3. CDR1 and CDR2 from the germline V gene are SGHLS and HYDKME. This CDR3 reads CASSLVYAEQFF. The CDR3 bases that were read are TGTGCCAGCTCTCTCGTGTATGCTGAGCAGTTC.

Judged by abundance, this clone is medium-sized. The gene symbols are mouse symbols. The CDR3 goes on 1 residue after the read ends, and that part is filled in from the germline J gene. The chain links TRBV23 to TRBJ2-7; the table gives TRBD2 as D, unverified against the DNA. Germline CDR1 and CDR2: KGHTA and FQNQQP. The CDR3 has 15 amino acids. CDR3 region: CSSSPGLGSAYEQYF. The sequenced CDR3 bases are TGCTCCAGCAGTCCGGGACTGGGGAGCGCCTATGAACAGTAC.

This clone is labeled medium-sized. The genes and germline here are from mouse. The CDR3 sequence is CASSGQGNTEVFF. Incomplete CDR3 DNA: TGTGCCAGCAGTGGCCAGGGTAACACAGAAGTCTTC. The V call is TRBV13-1, the J call TRBJ1-1; D is possibly TRBD1 (5 bases). The read ends 1 residue early relative to the CDR3; the germline J gene fills the gap. This CDR3 has 13 residues. Trimming cost V 3 bases and J 2 bases, with 8 bases left between them. Germline V gives CDR1 NSHNY, CDR2 SYGAGN.

In this sample, this clone turned up a few times. All gene names here are mouse names. The read ends 1 residue early relative to the CDR3; the germline J gene fills the gap. The genes are TRBV26 and TRBJ2-5, with 11 positions matching TRBD1. Germline lookup yields CDR1 KGHPV and CDR2 FQNQEV (reference sequence). The CDR3 runs to 17 residues. V shed 1 base, J shed 0 bases, and the junction held 3 bases outside the gene matches. CDR3 loop: CASSLWDRGVNQDTQYF. The covered CDR3 bases are TGTGCCAGCAGTCTGTGGGACAGGGGGGTTAACCAAGACACCCAGTAC.

With respect to this clone: The gene names here belong to mouse. From the germline J gene comes the end of the CDR3, since the read stops 1 residue before it. The J gene is TRBJ1-3, the V gene TRBV3, with 9 bases that match TRBD1. The CDR3 has 15 amino acids. Germline CDR1 is SNHLY and CDR2 is FYNGKV (reference sequence). Trimming removed 2 bases from V and 1 base from J; junction bases left unmatched: 0. The sequenced part of the CDR3 DNA is TGTGCCAGCAGCTTAACAGGGGGCTCTGGAAATACGCTCTAT. It specifies CASSLTGGSGNTLY. Given in full, the CDR3 is CASSLTGGSGNTLYF.

Judged by abundance, this clone is medium-sized. Mouse names are used for the genes. The CDR3 end lies 1 residue beyond the end of the read and is filled in from the germline J gene. This rearrangement joins TRBV16 to TRBJ2-7; TRBD2 agrees at 12 bases. V was clipped by 5 bases and J by 7 bases; unmatched bases: 6. The V gene's germline CDR1 is SGHSA and CDR2 FRNQAP. This CDR3 spans 14 amino acids. CDR3 region: CASSQTGGAWEQYF. CDR3 bases read: TGTGCAAGCAGCCAGACTGGGGGGGCTTGGGAACAGTAC.

A note on this clone: Gene names and germline match the mouse. The read ends 1 residue early relative to the CDR3; the germline J gene fills the gap. The rearrangement joins TRBV26 to TRBJ2-4, with D maybe TRBD1 (6 bases). This CDR3 contains 14 residues. CDR1 KGHPV and CDR2 FQNQEV come from the germline V gene (reference sequence). V was cut by 4 bases and J by 3 bases, with 11 bases left in between. CDR3 amino acids: CASSPHRVQNTLYF. Incomplete CDR3 DNA: TGTGCCAGCAGTCCTCACAGGGTGCAAAACACCTTGTAC.

This clone was detected a few times. The listed genes are named as in mouse. CDR3 sequence reads: CASSGTDSYNSPLYF. Incomplete CDR3 DNA: TGTGCCAGCAGTGGGACAGATTCCTATAATTCGCCCCTCTAC. The V and J genes are TRBV26 and TRBJ1-6; 7 positions agree with TRBD1. The read stops 1 residue short of the end of the CDR3; the missing end is completed from the germline J gene. TRBJ1-6 is identified as an open reading frame with a role that is uncertain. The CDR3 is 15 amino acids. The J segment lost 0 bases and the V segment lost 5 bases, leaving 1 base of the junction unmatched. Per germline, CDR1 KGHPV and CDR2 FQNQEV (reference sequence).

This clone is medium-sized by share. Gene names are mouse gene names. The CDR3 goes on 1 residue after the read ends, and that part is filled in from the germline J gene. The rearrangement joins TRBV13-3 to TRBJ2-7, with 14 bases aligning to TRBD2. Germline loops: CDR1 NNHDY, CDR2 SYVADS. CDR3 length equals 13 residues. Trimming at V came to 9 bases and at J to 7 bases, leaving 6 bases not matched to a gene. Here the CDR3 reads CATGTGGAREQYF. CDR3 DNA (partial): TGTGCCACCGGGACTGGGGGGGCGCGAGAACAGTAC.

Comment on this clone: Mouse names are used for the genes. The CDR3 end lies 1 residue beyond the end of the read and is filled in from the germline J gene. V gene TRBV12-2 combines with J gene TRBJ1-3; D ambiguous. The V end lost 0 bases, the J end lost 0 bases, and 8 bases lay between the germline ends. The length of the CDR3 is 15 residues. The germline gives CDR1 SGHLS, CDR2 HYDKME. The CDR3 protein is CASSLEGNSGNTLYF. CDR3 DNA, as far as it was read: TGTGCCAGCTCTCTCGAAGGGAATTCTGGAAATACGCTCTAT.

As concerns this clone: Genes and germline come from the mouse. The missing CDR3 end, 1 residue past where the read stops, is filled in from the germline J gene. This chain links TRBV2 with TRBJ2-4; D might be TRBD2 (6 bases). V lost 4 bases and J 0 bases, leaving 8 bases between the germline ends. The germline CDR1 and CDR2 sequences are LGHNA and YSYQKL. The CDR3 has 14 amino acids. CDR3 loop: CASSRTASQNTLYF. The sequenced CDR3 bases are TGTGCCAGCAGCCGGACTGCTAGTCAAAACACCTTGTAC.

As regards this clone: Gene labels here are mouse ones. The read terminates 1 residue ahead of where the CDR3 ends, so the germline J gene completes it. The V call is TRBV23, the J call TRBJ2-3. Germline CDR1 KGHTA, CDR2 FQNQQP. This CDR3 is 13 amino acids long. The covered CDR3 bases are TGCTCCAGCAGGGTGGGGCCGGCAGAAACGCTGTAT. Its protein is CSSRVGPAETLY. The full CDR3 reads CSSRVGPAETLYF.

Of note for this clone: Each gene name is a mouse one. Sequencing ends 1 residue short of the CDR3 end; the germline J gene provides the rest. V gene TRBV29 combines with J gene TRBJ1-3; D gene unclear. The CDR3 extends over 13 amino acids. Trimming stripped 6 bases from V and 0 bases from J, with 6 bases between. The germline V gene encodes CDR1 MSHET and CDR2 SYDVDS. The CDR3 sequence: CASSRHSGNTLYF. The CDR3 DNA, read in part, is TGTGCTAGCAGCCGACATTCTGGAAATACGCTCTAT.

This clone is labeled medium-sized. Gene names follow the mouse nomenclature. The CDR3 end falls 1 residue outside the read, so it is completed with the germline J gene. This chain joins TRBV12-2 and TRBJ2-7; 10 nucleotides align to TRBD2. This CDR3 is 14 amino acids long. CDR1 is SGHLS and CDR2 is HYDKME in the germline V gene. V was pared by 0 bases and J by 3 bases, with 1 base of the junction left unmatched. The CDR3 sequence: CASSLDWGDYEQYF. The DNA read from the CDR3 is TGTGCCAGCTCTCTCGACTGGGGGGACTATGAACAGTAC. The variable domain in full, with the rest retrieved from reference TRBV12-2 and TRBJ2-7, is NSGVVQSPRYIIKGKGERSILKCIPISGHLSVAWYQQTQGQELKFFIQHYDKMERDKGNLPSRFSVQQFDDYHSEMNMSALELEDSAVYFCASSLDWGDYEQYFGPGTRLTVL.

About this clone itself: Gene names are the mouse ones. CDR3 sequence reads: CASIPGLGNYAEQFF. Partial CDR3 DNA: TGTGCCAGCATCCCGGGACTGGGGAACTATGCTGAGCAGTTC. The chain combines TRBV13-1 with TRBJ2-1; 10 positions agree with TRBD2. The CDR3 goes on 1 residue after the read ends, and that part is filled in from the germline J gene. The germline gives CDR1 NSHNY, CDR2 SYGAGN. This CDR3 contains 15 residues. V shed 6 bases and J 1 base; nucleotides not matched to a gene: 4.

For this clone: Gene names follow the mouse nomenclature. The CDR3 end is not reached by the read, which stops 1 residue before it; the germline J gene fills it in. V and J are TRBV13-1 and TRBJ2-5; perhaps TRBD2 as D (6 bases). This CDR3 contains 13 residues. Trimming shortened V by 4 bases and J by 1 base, and 7 bases separated the two germline ends. CDR1 is NSHNY, CDR2 SYGAGN, per germline. The covered CDR3 bases are TGTGCCAGCAGTCTGGGGTACCAAGACACCCAGTAC. This encodes CASSLGYQDTQY. The complete CDR3 reads CASSLGYQDTQYF.